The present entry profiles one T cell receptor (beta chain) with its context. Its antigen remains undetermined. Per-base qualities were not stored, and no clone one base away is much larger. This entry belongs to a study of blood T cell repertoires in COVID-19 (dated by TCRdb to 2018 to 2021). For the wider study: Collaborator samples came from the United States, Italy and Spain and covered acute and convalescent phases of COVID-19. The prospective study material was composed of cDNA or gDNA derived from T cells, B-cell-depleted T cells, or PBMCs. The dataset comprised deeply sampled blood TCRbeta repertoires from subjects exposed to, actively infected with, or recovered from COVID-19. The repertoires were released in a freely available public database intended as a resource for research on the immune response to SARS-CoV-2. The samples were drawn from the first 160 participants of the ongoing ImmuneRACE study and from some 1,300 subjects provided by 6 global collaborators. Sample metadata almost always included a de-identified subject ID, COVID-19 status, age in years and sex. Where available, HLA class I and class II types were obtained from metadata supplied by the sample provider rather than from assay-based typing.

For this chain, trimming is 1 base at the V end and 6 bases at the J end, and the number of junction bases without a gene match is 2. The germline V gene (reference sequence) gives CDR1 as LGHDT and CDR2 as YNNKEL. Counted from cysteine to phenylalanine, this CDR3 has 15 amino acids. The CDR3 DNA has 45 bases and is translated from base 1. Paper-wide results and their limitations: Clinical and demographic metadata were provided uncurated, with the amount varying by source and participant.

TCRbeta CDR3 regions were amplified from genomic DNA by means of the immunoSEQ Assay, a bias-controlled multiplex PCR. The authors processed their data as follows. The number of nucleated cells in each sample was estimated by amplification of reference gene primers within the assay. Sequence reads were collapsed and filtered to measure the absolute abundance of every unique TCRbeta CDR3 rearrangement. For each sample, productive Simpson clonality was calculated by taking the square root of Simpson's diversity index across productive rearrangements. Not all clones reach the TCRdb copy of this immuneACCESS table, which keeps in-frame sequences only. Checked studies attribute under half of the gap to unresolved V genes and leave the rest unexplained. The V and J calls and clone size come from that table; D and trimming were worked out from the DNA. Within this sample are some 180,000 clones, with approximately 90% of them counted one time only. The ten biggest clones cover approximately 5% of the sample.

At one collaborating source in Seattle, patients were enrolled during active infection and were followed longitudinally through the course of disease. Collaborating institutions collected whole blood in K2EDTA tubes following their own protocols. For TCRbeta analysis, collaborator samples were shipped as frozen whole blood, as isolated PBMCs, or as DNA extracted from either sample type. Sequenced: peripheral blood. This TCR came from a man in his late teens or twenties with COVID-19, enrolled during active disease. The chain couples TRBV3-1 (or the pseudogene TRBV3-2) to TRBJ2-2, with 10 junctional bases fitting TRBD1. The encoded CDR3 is CASSQAGTGAGELFF. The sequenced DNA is TGTGCCAGCAGCCAAGCGGGGACAGGGGCCGGGGAGCTGTTTTTT.